This TCR beta chain emerged from a study of radiation and T cells in renal cell carcinoma. Study-wide results and limits: Dominant CDR3 motifs were more common in irradiated tumors than controls. Irradiated tumors had higher TCR clonality than control tumors. Only small tumor regions of around 1 g were sampled.

V was cut by 7 bases and J by 7 bases, with 29 bases left in between. In germline, CDR1 is LNHDA, CDR2 SQIVND (reference sequence). The CDR3 consists of 18 residues. Turning to this clone: Its target is not known.

Generated by immunoSEQ multiplex PCR, the TCRdb table keeps only in-frame clones and is missing some. The table includes roughly 5,000 clones, around two thirds detected once. Treatment: treatment-naive control, cytoreductive nephrectomy. This renal cell carcinoma was of the clear cell type. The sequenced sample was tumor tissue, obtained from a patient whose treatment was nephrectomy without radiotherapy. The TCR comes from a human donor with renal cell carcinoma. This rearrangement joins TRBV19 to TRBJ1-5; D perhaps matches TRBD1 (6 bases). The CDR3 DNA sequence: TGTGCCAGTACCCTCCACCCCCAATCAATCAGGGGTTGGCAGCCCCAGCATTTT. Its protein product is CASTLHPQSIRGWQPQHF. Supplemented by reference TRBV19 and TRBJ1-5, the full variable domain reads DGGITQSPKYLFRKEGQNVTLSCEQNLNHDAMYWYRQDPGQGLRLIYYSQIVNDFQKGDIAEGYSVSREKKESFPLTVTSAQKNPTAFYLCASTLHPQSIRGWQPQHFGDGTRLSIL.